The 8 T cell receptor beta chains below all came from one sample that was sequenced in a study of blood T cell repertoires in COVID-19. Some clones are missing from TCRdb's copy, which holds only in-frame ones; the method was immunoSEQ multiplex PCR. Among 400,000 to 500,000 clones listed, 88% were seen once. Sample: PBMCs or T cells enriched from blood (not recorded which). The receptors come from a woman in her 40s who had recovered from COVID-19.

This clone was counted ten times or more. This sequence joins TRBV6-5 and TRBJ1-1; D is perhaps TRBD1 (6 bases). There are 15 residues in the CDR3. The V and J ends lost 4 bases and 6 bases respectively, with 18 bases between them. Germline assignment: CDR1 MNHEY and CDR2 SVGAGI. In DNA, the CDR3 is TGTGCCAGCAGTTTGGGGTCTGGGGGGGCCGCTGAAGCTTTCTTT. Its protein is CASSLGSGGAAEAFF.

CDR3 DNA: TGTGCCACCAGCAGAGATCGTGACAGCGCACAGGCCTATGGCTACACCTTC. Its translation: CATSRDRDSAQAYGYTF. The chain is built from TRBV15 and TRBJ1-2; possibly TRBD1 for D (5 bases). This CDR3 has 17 amino acids. CDR1 is LNHNV, CDR2 YYDKDF, per germline (reference sequence). The germline V and J ends were trimmed by 0 bases and 4 bases, with 18 bases remaining between them.

This rearrangement joins TRBV27 to TRBJ1-2; D might be TRBD1 (6 bases). V lost 5 bases to trimming and J lost 4 bases, with 17 bases between them. CDR1 and CDR2 from the germline V gene are MNHEY and SMNVEV (reference sequence). The CDR3 sequence is 15 residues long. The CDR3 is CASSRRNREGYGYTF. The CDR3 DNA follows: TGTGCCAGCAGTCGCAGGAACAGGGAGGGCTATGGCTACACCTTC.

V is TRBV3-1 (or the pseudogene TRBV3-2) and J is TRBJ2-4; D is possibly TRBD1 (6 bases). Germline CDR1 LGHDT, CDR2 YNNKEL (reference sequence). The ends were cut back, 6 bases at V and 1 base at J, with 10 bases in the middle. The CDR3 loop spans 14 amino acids. CDR3 residues: CASSPTGAKNIQYF. CDR3 coding DNA: TGTGCCAGCAGTCCGACAGGCGCCAAAAACATTCAGTACTTC.

The chain carries TRBV6-5 and TRBJ1-2; D uncertain. The germline V gene encodes CDR1 MNHEY and CDR2 SVGAGI. This CDR3 comprises 14 residues. Trimming pared 4 bases from V and 4 bases from J, leaving 13 bases between. CDR3 sequence (DNA): TGTGCCAGCAGTTCCCGACTGAACGCCTATGGCTACACCTTC. Translated, it gives CASSSRLNAYGYTF.

The V gene is TRBV12-3 or TRBV12-4, the J gene TRBJ2-4, with D possibly TRBD2 on 7 matching bases. The V end was cut by 6 bases, the J end by 7 bases, with 10 bases between. This CDR3 is built from 12 residues. The CDR3 coding sequence is TGTGCCAGCAGAGAGGGGGGGAACATTCAGTACTTC. Translation: CASREGGNIQYF.

V gene TRBV7-6 combines with J gene TRBJ2-5, with TRBD2 identical over 8 bases. Germline loops: CDR1 SGHVS, CDR2 FNYEAQ. With V trimmed by 1 base and J by 5 bases, 6 bases remained unmatched. The CDR3 loop spans 15 amino acids. The CDR3 bases are TGTGCCAGCAGCTTAGTTACAGCGGGAGAGGAGACCCAGTACTTC. Translated: CASSLVTAGEETQYF.

In this sample, this clone turned up many times. The chain carries TRBV9 and TRBJ1-3, with 7 bases matching TRBD1. V trimming: 4 bases; J trimming: 0 bases; junction bases outside the gene matches: 16. CDR1 is SGDLS and CDR2 is YYNGEE in the germline V gene. This CDR3 comprises 19 residues. The CDR3 sequence: CASSPRRGGRTDSGNTIYF. The CDR3 coding sequence is TGTGCCAGCAGCCCCAGACGAGGGGGCAGGACCGACTCTGGAAACACCATATATTTT.